One T cell receptor (beta chain) is described in this entry. Its antigen is unknown. Germline assignment: CDR1 WSHSY and CDR2 SAAADI. The CDR3 is 14 residues long. V gave up 7 bases and J gave up 5 bases, with 12 bases separating them. The data were taken from a study of graft-versus-host responses after intestinal transplantation. Study at large: Multivisceral, liver-intestinal, or isolated intestinal transplants were received by the recipients. Tacrolimus plus steroids were given to all recipients for roughly three years, preceded by anti-thymocyte globulin induction. Study-wide findings and caveats: Recipient marrow harbored GvH clones, some of which surfaced first in ileum or blood. Early post-transplant HvG declines showed an association with peak circulating GvH clone levels.

Sequencing used immunoSEQ multiplex PCR; TCRdb keeps in-frame clones, though not all of them. The repertoire includes 80,000 to 85,000 clones, 90% to 95% of them detected once, and roughly 0.1% sits in the top ten. Sequencing used unstimulated CD4+ T cells sorted from spleen or lymph node cells, obtained before intestinal transplant. The chain joins TRBV10-2 to TRBJ1-6; D may be TRBD1 (5 bases). The source is a human donor who received an intestinal transplant. The CDR3 nucleotides read TGCGCCAGCAATAGGGGCAGGGATAATTCACCCCTCCACTTT. Encoded protein: CASNRGRDNSPLHF.